Below, 25 T cell receptor beta chains from the same sample are listed, as sequenced in a study of T cell changes during pregnancy in multiple sclerosis. Using immunoSEQ multiplex PCR, the repertoire was profiled, and TCRdb retains in-frame clones only, with some absent. Among some 70,000 clones listed, 80% to 95% were seen once. The material sequenced was CD8+ T cells from peripheral blood mononuclear cells, taken in the third trimester of pregnancy. These receptors originate from a female donor in good health, enrolled as a control in a pregnancy study.

CDR3 amino acids: CASNGPPTGPTSPLHF. In nucleotides, the CDR3 is TGTGCCAGCAACGGCCCACCGACAGGGCCTACTTCACCCCTCCACTTT. The V and J genes are TRBV2 and TRBJ1-6; 7 positions match TRBD1. V lost 7 bases and J lost 9; bases outside the gene matches: 15. There are 16 residues in the CDR3. CDR1 SNHLY and CDR2 FYNNEI come from the germline V gene.

This chain connects TRBV27 to TRBJ2-7; D unresolved. Germline-derived CDR1 and CDR2 are MNHEY and SMNVEV (reference sequence). This CDR3 is 13 amino acids long. Trimming left V 2 bases short and J 2 bases short, with 7 bases between. In DNA form, the CDR3 reads TGTGCCAGCAGTTTAGACACGGCCTACGAGCAGTACTTC. Its protein is CASSLDTAYEQYF.

The chain links TRBV25-1 to TRBJ1-6, with TRBD1 as a possible D gene (6 bases). The CDR3 spans 15 residues. Germline values: CDR1 MGHDK, CDR2 SYGVNS. The V gene lost 4 bases and the J gene lost 4 bases, with 11 bases spanning the gap. Written as DNA, the CDR3 is TGTGCCAGCAGTGTCGAAGGGGGTTATAATTCACCCCTCCACTTT. Protein sequence: CASSVEGGYNSPLHF.

The chain carries TRBV30 and TRBJ2-1; 8 bases are a match to TRBD2. The germline gives CDR1 GTSNPN, CDR2 SVGIG (reference sequence). With 5 bases clipped from V and 4 bases from J, the junction kept 13 bases outside the gene matches. This CDR3 is 16 amino acids long. CDR3 coding DNA: TGTGCCTGGGTGATTGGGGTGGGCGGGGGGTACAATGAGCAGTTCTTC. It is translated as CAWVIGVGGGYNEQFF.

The rearrangement uses TRBV9 and TRBJ2-3; a weak D match, TRBD2 (5 bases). CDR3 length equals 17 residues. V was shortened by 4 bases and J by 5 bases, with 23 bases between the two germline ends. Germline CDR1 is SGDLS and CDR2 is YYNGEE. Written as DNA, the CDR3 is TGTGCCAGCAGCCCCTTAAGGGAGTTAATAGAAGGAGATACGCAGTATTTT. It encodes CASSPLRELIEGDTQYF.

V and J are TRBV5-1 and TRBJ2-1; D uncertain. Trimming left V 4 bases short and J 5 bases short, with 7 bases between. Per germline, CDR1 SGHRS and CDR2 YFSETQ. The CDR3 sequence is 12 residues long. The CDR3 DNA reads TGCGCCAGCAGCCCCACTAACAATGAGCAGTTCTTC. It encodes CASSPTNNEQFF.

The chain uses TRBV7-2 and TRBJ1-1, with D uncertain. V shed 0 bases and J shed 3 bases, with 17 bases lying between them. Germline V gene sequence: CDR1 SGHTA, CDR2 FQGNSA. The CDR3 contains 17 residues. The CDR3 loop reads CASSLAFHREEDTEAFF. DNA of the CDR3: TGTGCCAGCAGCTTAGCTTTCCACCGGGAGGAGGACACTGAAGCTTTCTTT.

The gene calls are TRBV6-5 and TRBJ2-7; 8 nucleotides line up with TRBD1. V lost 2 bases to trimming and J lost 2 bases; unmatched junction nucleotides: 5. The CDR3 consists of 15 residues. Germline CDR1 and CDR2: MNHEY and SVGAGI. CDR3 DNA: TGTGCCAGCAGTTACGGGAGGACAGGGCCCTACGAGCAGTACTTC. This sequence encodes CASSYGRTGPYEQYF.

This chain connects TRBV25-1 to TRBJ1-4; TRBD1 aligns across 10 bases. This CDR3 spans 14 amino acids. V gave up 8 bases and J gave up 5 bases; unmatched junction bases: 5. The germline V gene encodes CDR1 MGHDK and CDR2 SYGVNS. The CDR3 is CASGTGQGNEKLFF. In DNA, the CDR3 is TGTGCCAGCGGAACGGGACAGGGGAATGAAAAACTGTTTTTT.

The rearrangement links TRBV30 to TRBJ1-3; 7 nucleotides align to TRBD1. Trimming cost V 4 bases and J 4 bases; bases outside gene matches: 4. This CDR3 contains 13 residues. Germline V gives CDR1 GTSNPN, CDR2 SVGIG (reference sequence). This CDR3 is CAWNTGAGNTIYF. As DNA, the CDR3 is TGTGCCTGGAACACAGGGGCAGGAAACACCATATATTTT.

The gene calls are TRBV2 and TRBJ1-6; the match to TRBD1 covers 9 bases. This CDR3 contains 17 residues. J was trimmed by 7 bases and V by 0 bases; bases with no gene match: 7. CDR1 is SNHLY and CDR2 is FYNNEI in the germline V gene. The CDR3 nucleotides are TGTGCCAGCAGTGAAGCCCCACCGACAGGGGGGAATTCACCCCTCCACTTT. Amino acids: CASSEAPPTGGNSPLHF.

V usage is TRBV27 and J usage is TRBJ2-7, with 10 bases identical to TRBD1. Per the germline V gene, CDR1 is MNHEY and CDR2 is SMNVEV (reference sequence). Unmatched junction bases numbered 4, after V lost 5 bases and J lost 3 bases. The CDR3 sequence is 14 residues long. The CDR3 DNA follows: TGTGCCAGCAGTACGGGACAGGGGATCTACGAGCAGTACTTC. Its protein product is CASSTGQGIYEQYF.

The chain carries TRBV4-1 and TRBJ2-1; 7 nucleotides align to TRBD1. Trimming took 0 bases from V and 8 from J; bases not matched to a gene: 10. The germline CDR1 and CDR2 sequences are MGHRA and YSYEKL. This CDR3 comprises 16 residues. Written as DNA, the CDR3 is TGCGCCAGCAGCCAAGACGTCGTCCGGGACAGCCATGAGCAGTTCTTC. This translates into CASSQDVVRDSHEQFF.

This clone has only one observation. The CDR3 spells CASRGLAEETQYF. The CDR3 bases are TGTGCCAGCAGAGGACTAGCGGAAGAGACCCAGTACTTC. The chain links TRBV9 to TRBJ2-5, with TRBD2 matching 10 bases. V dropped 5 bases and J dropped 3; count of bases not matched to a gene: 1. From germline, CDR1 is SGDLS and CDR2 YYNGEE. This CDR3 is built from 13 residues.

V usage is TRBV9 and J usage is TRBJ1-4; the D gene is possibly TRBD1 (6 bases). Trimming shortened V by 2 bases and J by 3 bases, and 11 bases separated the two germline ends. Germline assignment: CDR1 SGDLS and CDR2 YYNGEE. This CDR3 contains 15 residues. The CDR3: CASSVRDNPNEKLFF. The CDR3 coding sequence is TGTGCCAGCAGCGTTCGGGACAACCCTAATGAAAAACTGTTTTTT.

The gene calls are TRBV4-1 and TRBJ2-2, with TRBD2 matching over 9 bases. The CDR3 is 17 amino acids. The ends lost 3 bases at V and 6 bases at J; junction bases unmatched: 11. CDR1 and CDR2 from the germline V gene are MGHRA and YSYEKL. CDR3 region: CASSQLTSGTLSGELFF. In DNA form, the CDR3 reads TGCGCCAGCAGCCAGCTGACTAGCGGAACCCTATCCGGGGAGCTGTTTTTT.

The chain carries TRBV9 and TRBJ2-5, with 7 bases identical to TRBD2. The germline CDR1 and CDR2 sequences are SGDLS and YYNGEE. The V and J ends lost 0 bases and 1 base, in that order; junction bases with no gene match: 0. There are 14 residues in the CDR3. CDR3 residues: CASSVGGGQETQYF. CDR3 coding DNA: TGTGCCAGCAGCGTAGGCGGGGGCCAAGAGACCCAGTACTTC. The full variable domain, rest sourced from reference TRBV9 and TRBJ2-5, is DSGVTQTPKHLITATGQRVTLRCSPRSGDLSVYWYQQSLDQGLQFLIQYYNGEERAKGNILERFSAQQFPDLHSELNLSSLELGDSALYFCASSVGGGQETQYFGPGTRLLVL.

The rearrangement links TRBV5-6 to TRBJ1-4; TRBD1 aligns across 8 bases. Trimming at V came to 3 bases and at J to 5 bases, leaving 3 bases not matched to a gene. The CDR3 covers 14 residues. Germline V gene data show CDR1 as SGHDT and CDR2 as YYEEEE. This chain's CDR3 is CASSYRGLNEKLFF. CDR3 nucleotide sequence: TGTGCCAGCAGCTACAGGGGGTTGAATGAAAAACTGTTTTTT.

The rearrangement uses TRBV7-2 and TRBJ2-1; TRBD2 might be the D (5 bases). The V end lost 4 bases, the J end lost 0 bases, and 16 bases lay between the germline ends. The CDR3 is 17 amino acids. CDR1 and CDR2 from the germline V gene are SGHTA and FQGNSA. The CDR3 loop is CASSWTGRRSSYNEQFF. As DNA, the CDR3 is TGTGCCAGCAGCTGGACGGGTCGGAGGAGCTCCTACAATGAGCAGTTCTTC.

The chain uses TRBV2 and TRBJ2-7, with 8 bases matching TRBD1. CDR3 length: 14 residues. J was trimmed by 7 bases and V by 6 bases; bases with no gene match: 11. Germline values: CDR1 SNHLY, CDR2 FYNNEI. For the CDR3, the DNA is TGTGCCAGCAGCTCCCAGGGGGCCCTGTGGGAGCAGTACTTC. Its protein is CASSSQGALWEQYF. Together with reference TRBV2 and TRBJ2-7, the CDR3 gives the full variable domain: EPEVTQTPSHQVTQMGQEVILRCVPISNHLYFYWYRQILGQKVEFLVSFYNNEISEKSEIFDDQFSVERPDGSNFTLKIRSTKLEDSAMYFCASSSQGALWEQYFGPGTRLTVT.

The chain uses TRBV19 and TRBJ1-1; the D is unclear. The CDR3 consists of 13 residues. CDR1 and CDR2 (germline): LNHDA, SQIVND (reference sequence). V was shortened by 3 bases and J by 1 base, with 6 bases between the two germline ends. The CDR3 loop reads CASSIRQNTEAFF. The CDR3 DNA is TGTGCCAGTAGTATCCGACAGAACACTGAAGCTTTCTTT.

The chain combines TRBV27 with TRBJ2-1; 7 bases map to TRBD1. Unmatched junction bases numbered 8, after V lost 6 bases and J lost 0 bases. CDR1 MNHEY and CDR2 SMNVEV come from the germline V gene (reference sequence). This CDR3 has 16 residues. In DNA, the CDR3 is TGTGCCAGCAGGATGCAGGGGGTGAGCTCCTACAATGAGCAGTTCTTC. It specifies CASRMQGVSSYNEQFF.

The chain carries TRBV4-1 and TRBJ1-2; 10 bases align to TRBD1. Trimming removed 4 bases from V and 6 bases from J; junction bases left unmatched: 5. The CDR3 totals 14 residues. CDR1 MGHRA and CDR2 YSYEKL come from the germline V gene. Here the CDR3 DNA reads TGCGCCAGCAGCCCCCGGACAGGGGGAGATGGCTACACCTTC. Translating it yields CASSPRTGGDGYTF.

V gene TRBV12-5 combines with J gene TRBJ1-3; D is uncertain. Germline values: CDR1 LGHNT, CDR2 FRNRAP. Trimming removed 4 bases from V and 3 bases from J, with 10 bases in between. The CDR3 is 14 amino acids. The CDR3 spells CASGYGGSGNTIYF. The DNA for the CDR3 is TGTGCTAGTGGTTATGGCGGCAGTGGAAACACCATATATTTT.

The rearrangement uses TRBV27 and TRBJ1-2, with D hard to call. This CDR3 contains 13 residues. Germline-derived CDR1 and CDR2 are MNHEY and SMNVEV (reference sequence). Between the trimmed V and J ends, which lost 6 bases and 5 bases, there was a span of 13 bases. The CDR3 here is CASSSGEGYGYTF. The CDR3 DNA reads TGTGCCAGCAGCAGCGGGGAGGGTTATGGCTACACCTTC.